This T cell receptor (beta chain) was captured in a study of circulating CD8 cells and anti-PD-1 response in melanoma. Turning to the study itself: Of 13 patients, seven got anti-PD-1 first and six had prior therapy.

Details on this clonotype: What it binds is unknown. A much larger clone lies one base from this, so it may be a read error.

Live CD3+CD8+TCRalphabeta+ cells were sorted into four subsets by PD-1 and/or TIGIT. The study's findings and limits: No tumor material was available, so peptide assays assessed reactivity. Diversity ranked highest in DNEG and lowest in TIGIT subsets.

Using around 16 ng of total RNA, TCR libraries were made with the QIAseq Immune Repertoire TCR panel. TCRdb re-called the reads through MiXCR, storing one row per CDR3 protein. The sample holds approximately 600 distinct CDR3 sequences; 7% to 9% are singletons and the top ten take about 16%. The TCR was taken from a human donor with melanoma. Sequences were derived from CD8+ T cells from PBMCs, sampled at baseline or after one month of anti-PD-1 therapy (not recorded which).

As DNA, the CDR3 is TGTGCCAGTTCCCTAAGTCCGGAGCAGTACTTC. It translates to CASSLSPEQYF. This chain links TRBV2 with TRBJ2-7; D uncertain. V was clipped by 9 bases and J by 7 bases, with 13 bases between them. Germline V CDR1 and CDR2: SNHLY, FYNNEI. The CDR3 is 11 residues long.